At least ten counts were recorded for the clone carrying this T cell receptor beta chain. Antigen unknown. The data stem from a study of T cells in Graves' hyperthyroidism and ophthalmopathy. Patients showing uncontrolled infection, other autoimmune disease, pregnancy or lactation were ineligible. PBMCs stemmed from less than 13 ml fresh peripheral blood. General study findings and limits: In simple terms, a model built on 13 V-J features told ophthalmopathy apart from stable hyperthyroidism. Most clonotypes expanded in thyroid above 0.001 were likewise present in blood.

The CDR3 has 14 amino acids. Germline V gene sequence: CDR1 SGHTA, CDR2 FQGNSA. V shed 1 base and J shed 3 bases, with 9 bases lying between them. What was amplified from RNA transcripts were TCR beta CDR3 regions. The TCR CDR3 was amplified in a first-round RT-PCR using the HTBI primer set. Using its own MiXCR run on the multiplex PCR reads, TCRdb lists one record per CDR3 protein. The sample lists fewer than 400,000 distinct CDR3 sequences, roughly 14% occurring once. The TCR was taken from a woman aged 18-30 years with Graves' hyperthyroidism that later progressed to Graves' ophthalmopathy. The genes are TRBV7-2 and TRBJ2-5; D unresolved. Sequencing was performed on blood. As DNA, the CDR3 is TGTGCCAGCAGCTTAGAGCCCCAGGAAGAGACCCAGTACTTC. Translation: CASSLEPQEETQYF. The full variable domain, with the rest looked up from reference TRBV7-2 and TRBJ2-5, is GAGVSQSPSNKVTEKGKDVELRCDPISGHTALYWYRQSLGQGLEFLIYFQGNSAPDKSGLPSDRFSAERTGGSVSTLTIQRTQQEDSAVYLCASSLEPQEETQYFGPGTRLLVL.